One sample yielded the 20 T cell receptor beta chains listed below, sequenced in a study of long-term antiretroviral therapy in people with HIV. With survey level as its setting, the immunoSEQ assay was v3.0. TCRdb's copy holds only in-frame clones and misses some; the assay was immunoSEQ multiplex PCR. The sample lists tens of thousands of clones; roughly four fifths were seen once. This sample comprised unsorted PBMCs, obtained 1.5 years after starting antiretroviral therapy. These receptors were taken from a man aged 25 to 40 with HIV.

The chain joins TRBV19 to TRBJ2-2, with D possibly matching TRBD1 (5 bases). The CDR3 spans 15 residues. The germline CDR1 and CDR2 sequences are LNHDA and SQIVND (reference sequence). Trimming left V 0 bases short and J 3 bases short, with 8 bases between. CDR3 loop: CASSIDRAYTGELFF. The CDR3 DNA is TGTGCCAGTAGTATAGACAGGGCCTACACCGGGGAGCTGTTTTTT.

V and J are TRBV5-1 and TRBJ2-7; a possible D gene is TRBD2 (6 bases). The CDR3 totals 15 residues. Germline V CDR1 and CDR2: SGHRS, YFSETQ. Trimming left V 3 bases short and J 2 bases short, with 15 bases between. In DNA, the CDR3 is TGCGCCAGCAGCTGGGTAGGCGGGGTAACCTACGAGCAGTACTTC. Its protein is CASSWVGGVTYEQYF.

This rearrangement joins TRBV10-2 to TRBJ2-3; TRBD2 agrees at 7 bases. V was clipped by 0 bases and J by 12 bases; unmatched bases: 3. CDR1 WSHSY and CDR2 SAAADI come from the germline V gene. This CDR3 comprises 12 residues. In DNA, the CDR3 is TGCGCCAGCAGTGAGTCGGCGGGGGATCAGTATTTT. Translated: CASSESAGDQYF.

The V gene is TRBV7-2, the J gene TRBJ2-7; D gene ambiguous. This CDR3 has 15 amino acids. Germline CDR1 reads SGHTA; CDR2 reads FQGNSA. Trimming shortened V by 2 bases and J by 0 bases, and 11 bases separated the two germline ends. CDR3 protein: CASSLLPQSSYEQYF. The DNA for the CDR3 is TGTGCCAGCAGCTTACTGCCCCAGAGCTCCTACGAGCAGTACTTC. Filled out from reference TRBV7-2 and TRBJ2-7, the complete variable domain reads GAGVSQSPSNKVTEKGKDVELRCDPISGHTALYWYRQSLGQGLEFLIYFQGNSAPDKSGLPSDRFSAERTGGSVSTLTIQRTQQEDSAVYLCASSLLPQSSYEQYFGPGTRLTVT.

A single count supports this clone. V usage is TRBV7-2 and J usage is TRBJ1-1; the D is unclear. CDR1 SGHTA and CDR2 FQGNSA come from the germline V gene. Trimming pared 3 bases from V and 5 bases from J, leaving 7 bases between. The CDR3 is 12 amino acids. CDR3 DNA sequence: TGTGCCAGCAGCTTGCTCGGGACTGAAGCTTTCTTT. Protein sequence: CASSLLGTEAFF.

The gene calls are TRBV18 and TRBJ2-1; D uncertain. From germline, CDR1 is KGHSH and CDR2 LQKENI. The CDR3 sequence is 15 residues long. Trimming shortened V by 4 bases and J by 1 base, and 11 bases separated the two germline ends. The CDR3 spells CASSRGHSSYNEQFF. The CDR3 region has the DNA TGTGCCAGCTCACGCGGCCACTCGTCCTACAATGAGCAGTTCTTC.

The chain is built from TRBV4-2 and TRBJ2-1; 11 nucleotides match TRBD1. The CDR3 sequence is 16 residues long. The V gene's germline CDR1 is LGHNA and CDR2 YNFKEQ. Trimming cost V 4 bases and J 0 bases; bases outside gene matches: 2. The CDR3 DNA follows: TGTGCCAGCAGCCGAGGGACAGGGGGCTCCTACAATGAGCAGTTCTTC. Its translation: CASSRGTGGSYNEQFF.

The genes are TRBV5-6 and TRBJ2-1, with D unclear. V was cut by 4 bases and J by 1 base, with 15 bases left in between. CDR1 is SGHDT and CDR2 is YYEEEE in the germline V gene. This CDR3 is built from 16 residues. This chain's CDR3 is CASSPEWVGSYNEQFF. CDR3 coding DNA: TGTGCCAGCAGCCCAGAATGGGTGGGGTCCTACAATGAGCAGTTCTTC.

The CDR3: CASSFLKDRLAGGYEQYF. In nucleotides, the CDR3 is TGTGCCAGCAGTTTCCTTAAAGATCGACTAGCGGGAGGGTACGAGCAGTACTTC. V gene TRBV27 combines with J gene TRBJ2-7, with 14 bases that match TRBD2. The germline CDR1 and CDR2 sequences are MNHEY and SMNVEV (reference sequence). Trimming took 3 bases from V and 4 from J; bases not matched to a gene: 11. CDR3 size: 18 residues.

V gene TRBV19 combines with J gene TRBJ1-1; no clear D gene. The germline gives CDR1 LNHDA, CDR2 SQIVND (reference sequence). The CDR3 totals 14 residues. With 8 bases removed from V and 0 bases from J, the gap between germline ends came to 13 bases. In DNA, the CDR3 is TGTGCCAGTTGGGGATCTTGGGTGAACACTGAAGCTTTCTTT. Its protein product is CASWGSWVNTEAFF. Combining the CDR3 with reference TRBV19 and TRBJ1-1 gives the whole variable domain DGGITQSPKYLFRKEGQNVTLSCEQNLNHDAMYWYRQDPGQGLRLIYYSQIVNDFQKGDIAEGYSVSREKKESFPLTVTSAQKNPTAFYLCASWGSWVNTEAFFGQGTRLTVV.

This clone was counted a single time. This sequence joins TRBV5-4 and TRBJ2-7, with TRBD2 matching over 7 bases. The CDR3 runs 12 residues. Germline assignment: CDR1 SGHNT and CDR2 YYREEE (reference sequence). J gave up 2 bases and V 10 bases, and 6 bases lay outside the gene matches. CDR3 region: CASGEGTYEQYF. CDR3 DNA sequence: TGTGCCTCCGGGGAGGGGACCTACGAGCAGTACTTC.

The chain uses TRBV28 and TRBJ1-3, with D unresolved. Trimming shortened V by 2 bases and J by 0 bases, and 8 bases separated the two germline ends. The CDR3 runs to 15 residues. Germline CDR1 MDHEN, CDR2 SYDVKM. In nucleotides, the CDR3 is TGTGCCAGCAGTTTAAGAAGGACCTCTGGAAACACCATATATTTT. Translation: CASSLRRTSGNTIYF.

A single count supports this clone. The chain employs TRBV4-2 and TRBJ2-5, with 9 bases fitting TRBD2. V lost 6 bases, J lost 4 bases, and 15 bases stayed unmatched. The CDR3 is made up of 17 amino acids. Germline loops: CDR1 LGHNA, CDR2 YNFKEQ. CDR3 residues: CASSLIAAGGPGETQYF. CDR3 nucleotide sequence: TGTGCCAGCAGTCTCATAGCTGCGGGGGGGCCCGGAGAGACCCAGTACTTC.

This clone was counted once. CDR3 region: CAISEEQLRPNVLTF. The CDR3 DNA follows: TGTGCCATCAGTGAGGAACAGTTACGACCCAACGTCCTGACTTTC. This chain links TRBV10-3 with TRBJ2-6; no clear D. V was cut by 2 bases and J by 8 bases, with 13 bases left in between. The CDR3 extends over 15 amino acids. CDR1 and CDR2 (germline): ENHRY, SYGVKD.

Only one count was recorded for this clone. This chain connects TRBV18 to TRBJ1-1; 7 nucleotides align to TRBD1. V lost 10 bases and J lost 4; bases outside the gene matches: 9. The CDR3 has 13 residues. Germline CDR1 and CDR2: KGHSH and LQKENI. This CDR3 reads CATKQGTTTEAFF. DNA of the CDR3: TGTGCCACCAAACAGGGGACGACCACTGAAGCTTTCTTT.

This clone was seen a few times. The chain carries TRBV30 and TRBJ1-3; possibly TRBD1 for D (5 bases). The V gene lost 4 bases and the J gene lost 7 bases, with 14 bases spanning the gap. The CDR3 is 13 residues long. From germline, CDR1 is GTSNPN and CDR2 SVGIG (reference sequence). Written as DNA, the CDR3 is TGTGCCTGGAACACCGGGGGGGGTAACACCATATATTTT. This gives the protein CAWNTGGGNTIYF.

This clone was counted once. V is TRBV9 and J is TRBJ1-3, with D tentatively TRBD1 (5 bases). Germline CDR1 SGDLS, CDR2 YYNGEE. The length of the CDR3 is 15 residues. The V and J ends lost 4 bases and 3 bases respectively, with 14 bases between them. The CDR3 here is CASSTGGEGGNTIYF. Here the CDR3 DNA reads TGTGCCAGCAGCACCGGGGGGGAAGGTGGAAACACCATATATTTT.

J is TRBJ1-1 and V is TRBV5-1; a weak D match, TRBD1 (5 bases). Per germline, CDR1 SGHRS and CDR2 YFSETQ. This CDR3 contains 15 residues. Trimming removed 4 bases from V and 4 bases from J, with 17 bases in between. The CDR3 bases are TGCGCCAGCAGCCGCCTACAGGAGGCCACCACTGAAGCTTTCTTT. Amino acid sequence: CASSRLQEATTEAFF.

This chain joins TRBV19 and TRBJ1-1, with a tentative D call TRBD1 (6 bases). Looked up from germline, CDR1 is LNHDA and CDR2 is SQIVND (reference sequence). The CDR3 is 14 residues long. The ends were cut back, 3 bases at V and 4 bases at J, with 12 bases in the middle. The CDR3 sequence: CASSMGRGATEAFF. Here the CDR3 DNA reads TGTGCCAGTAGTATGGGAAGGGGGGCCACTGAAGCTTTCTTT.

The chain uses TRBV10-3 and TRBJ2-3, with 14 bases fitting TRBD2. Losses at the gene ends were 0 bases for V and 5 bases for J; bases not matched to a gene: 7. Germline CDR1 is ENHRY and CDR2 is SYGVKD. The CDR3 sequence is 18 residues long. CDR3 DNA: TGTGCCATCAGTGAGTCCCGGACTAGCGGGGGGCGGAAAGATACGCAGTATTTT. Encoded protein: CAISESRTSGGRKDTQYF.